One and the same sample provided the 17 T cell receptor beta chains below, sequenced in a study of T-cell memory formation after mild COVID-19. TCRdb re-called the 5' RACE reads through MiXCR, storing one row per CDR3 protein. The repertoire holds approximately 500,000 distinct CDR3 sequences, with nearly 25% as singletons. Sequencing was done on a sample of PBMCs or a T cell subset sorted from them (not recorded which). Source of these receptors: an adult woman who had mild COVID-19 (a few samples of this study predate the infection). Cell type and time point are not known.

In its sample, this clonotype was seen many times. The rearrangement joins TRBV7-2 to TRBJ2-1; 11 positions match TRBD2. The germline gives CDR1 SGHTA, CDR2 FQGNSA. With V trimmed by 3 bases and J by 0 bases, 7 bases remained unmatched. The CDR3 runs to 18 residues. CDR3 sequence reads: CASSLRGTSGRSYNEQFF. The CDR3 DNA reads as TGTGCCAGCAGCTTGAGGGGGACTAGCGGTCGCTCCTACAATGAGCAGTTCTTC.

The rearrangement links TRBV5-1 to TRBJ2-6; possible D gene TRBD1, 5 bases. This CDR3 has 14 amino acids. The V gene lost 5 bases and the J gene lost 0 bases, with 6 bases spanning the gap. Germline lookup yields CDR1 SGHRS and CDR2 YFSETQ. DNA of the CDR3: TGCGCCAGCAGAGGGGACTCTGGGGCCAACGTCCTGACTTTC. This gives the protein CASRGDSGANVLTF.

Only a few counts were recorded for this clonotype. The chain combines TRBV4-2 with TRBJ1-2; TRBD1 matches at 9 bases. Germline V lookup: CDR1 LGHNA, CDR2 YNFKEQ. V was pared by 0 bases and J by 8 bases, with 10 bases of the junction left unmatched. There are 16 residues in the CDR3. DNA of the CDR3: TGTGCCAGCAGCCAAGAAACCGAGACCACAGGGGGCGGCTACACCTTC. It codes for CASSQETETTGGGYTF.

This clonotype has just a few counts. The chain uses TRBV11-3 and TRBJ1-6, with D unresolved. V dropped 3 bases and J dropped 10 bases, with 10 bases sitting between them. From germline, CDR1 is SGHNT and CDR2 YENEEA. CDR3 length equals 13 residues. The CDR3 spells CASSLPGASPLHF. As DNA, the CDR3 is TGTGCCAGCAGCTTGCCGGGCGCATCACCCCTCCACTTT.

This clonotype was found once. The CDR3 is CASNTGTGELFF. The DNA for the CDR3 is TGCGCCAGCAATACAGGGACCGGGGAGCTGTTTTTT. The chain has TRBV4-3 and TRBJ2-2; TRBD1 is a possible D gene (6 bases). The germline gives CDR1 LGHNA, CDR2 YSLEER. The CDR3 runs 12 residues. V was cut by 7 bases and J by 5 bases, with 8 bases left in between.

This clonotype has more than one count but fewer than ten. The V gene is TRBV6-1, the J gene TRBJ2-5, with D possibly being TRBD1 or TRBD2 (5 bases each). Germline CDR1 MNHNS, CDR2 SASEGT. V was pared by 5 bases and J by 2 bases, with 12 bases between. This CDR3 contains 14 residues. In DNA, the CDR3 is TGTGCCAGCAGTCTTGGGACGATGCAAGAGACCCAGTACTTC. It encodes CASSLGTMQETQYF.

The genes are TRBV7-2 and TRBJ2-3, with 11 bases that match TRBD2. Germline lookup yields CDR1 SGHTA and CDR2 FQGNSA. V lost 4 bases to trimming and J lost 4 bases; unmatched junction nucleotides: 4. There are 15 residues in the CDR3. CDR3 nucleotide sequence: TGTGCCAGCAGCTATCGGACTAGCGGGTCAGATACGCAGTATTTT. It translates to CASSYRTSGSDTQYF.

The chain employs TRBV11-2 and TRBJ2-1; D is possibly TRBD2 (5 bases). V lost 5 bases to trimming and J lost 7 bases, with 15 bases between them. Germline assignment: CDR1 SGHAT and CDR2 FQNNGV. This CDR3 region has 14 residues. For the CDR3, the DNA is TGTGCCAGCAGCACTTCACCACTAGAAAATGAGCAGTTCTTC. This codes for CASSTSPLENEQFF.

This clonotype was counted only a few times. The rearrangement links TRBV27 to TRBJ1-1; perhaps TRBD1 as D (5 bases). Germline V CDR1 and CDR2: MNHEY, SMNVEV (reference sequence). The CDR3 loop spans 14 amino acids. Trimming took 5 bases from V and 1 from J, leaving 11 bases between them. The CDR3 DNA follows: TGTGCCAGCAGTCCAAAGGGGTGGAACACTGAAGCTTTCTTT. Translating it yields CASSPKGWNTEAFF.

The chain has TRBV5-1 and TRBJ2-5; 9 bases map to TRBD2. Germline CDR1 is SGHRS and CDR2 is YFSETQ. The CDR3 sequence is 16 residues long. The J segment lost 0 bases and the V segment lost 1 base, leaving 4 bases of the junction unmatched. The CDR3 protein is CASSLFSGRYQETQYF. As DNA, the CDR3 is TGCGCCAGCAGCTTGTTTAGCGGGAGATACCAAGAGACCCAGTACTTC.

This clonotype has a handful of counts. The rearrangement links TRBV6-1 to TRBJ1-5, with TRBD1 as a possible D gene (5 bases). Between the trimmed V and J ends, which lost 1 base and 7 bases, there was a span of 11 bases. The length of the CDR3 is 14 residues. The germline gives CDR1 MNHNS, CDR2 SASEGT. CDR3 amino acids: CASSEGQGHQPQHF. CDR3 nucleotides: TGTGCCAGCAGTGAAGGGCAGGGCCACCAGCCCCAGCATTTT.

This clonotype was detected a few times. The chain joins TRBV11-2 to TRBJ1-1; D not certain. This CDR3 comprises 16 residues. V was clipped by 0 bases and J by 8 bases, with 19 bases between them. Germline assignment: CDR1 SGHAT and CDR2 FQNNGV. The DNA for the CDR3 is TGTGCCAGCAGCTTAGAGACACAGAATCCTTTATCGGAAGCTTTCTTT. The encoded protein is CASSLETQNPLSEAFF. Full variable domain (missing parts from reference TRBV11-2 and TRBJ1-1): EAGVAQSPRYKIIEKRQSVAFWCNPISGHATLYWYQQILGQGPKLLIQFQNNGVVDDSQLPKDRFSAERLKGVDSTLKIQPAKLEDSAVYLCASSLETQNPLSEAFFGQGTRLTVV.

This chain links TRBV12-3 or TRBV12-4 with TRBJ1-1, with D possibly matching TRBD1 (5 bases). The V end lost 3 bases, the J end lost 3 bases, and 11 bases lay between the germline ends. This CDR3 region has 14 residues. This chain's CDR3 is CASSFNGAYTEAFF. The CDR3 DNA follows: TGTGCCAGCAGTTTTAATGGGGCCTACACTGAAGCTTTCTTT.

This clonotype was detected a few times. The genes are TRBV6-2 or TRBV6-3 and TRBJ1-5, with 7 bases aligning to TRBD1. Trimming took 2 bases from V and 0 from J; bases not matched to a gene: 10. The CDR3 contains 18 residues. The germline V gene has CDR1 MNHEY and CDR2 SVGEGT. The CDR3 coding sequence is TGTGCCAGCAGTTACGCGGGACAGACTGTTAATAGCAATCAGCCCCAGCATTTT. Translated, it gives CASSYAGQTVNSNQPQHF.

The J gene is TRBJ2-1, the V gene TRBV4-1, with 13 positions matching TRBD2. Per germline, CDR1 MGHRA and CDR2 YSYEKL. Trimming at V came to 1 base and at J to 5 bases, leaving 2 bases not matched to a gene. This CDR3 spans 16 amino acids. The CDR3 region is CASSQVGLAGHNEQFF. The CDR3, as DNA: TGCGCCAGCAGCCAAGTGGGACTAGCGGGGCACAATGAGCAGTTCTTC.

The chain couples TRBV27 to TRBJ2-1; perhaps D is TRBD1 or TRBD2 (7 bases each). This CDR3 region has 16 residues. V was pared by 6 bases and J by 7 bases, with 22 bases between. The germline gives CDR1 MNHEY, CDR2 SMNVEV (reference sequence). The CDR3, as DNA: TGTGCCAGCAGCTTCCGGGGGAGGGGGCGCGTAAATGAGCAGTTCTTC. Its protein is CASSFRGRGRVNEQFF.

This clonotype was seen ten or more times. Germline and junction disagree at one end, which may indicate a read error. This chain links TRBV7-9 with TRBJ2-7; D is possibly TRBD2 (5 bases). Germline CDR1 SEHNR, CDR2 FQNEAQ (reference sequence). This CDR3 region has 14 residues. The CDR3 region has the DNA TGCGCCAGCAGCTTGGCCGGGGACTCCTACGAGCAGTACTTC. Translating gives CASSLAGDSYEQYF.